The 17 T cell receptor beta chains listed next were all sequenced from one sample in a study of glioma-infiltrating T cells. Using RNA template, CDR3s of TCR alpha and beta were amplified with iRepertoire arm-PCR. TCRdb independently ran MiXCR on the multiplex PCR reads; one entry per CDR3 protein. Of 400,000 or so distinct CDR3 sequences listed, 35% to 45% are singletons. Sample: glioma tissue, nonneoplastic brain tissue, or PBMCs (not recorded which). The receptor set was obtained from a human donor with low-grade glioma or glioblastoma, undergoing nonglioma brain surgery, or in good health (not recorded which).

As concerns this clonotype: This may be a read error: a much more frequent sequence differs by one nucleotide. This chain uses TRBV27 with TRBJ1-5; D unresolved. CDR3 length: 13 amino acids. Looked up from germline, CDR1 is MNHEY and CDR2 is SMNVEV (reference sequence). This chain's CDR3 is CASKESPGQHQHF. The CDR3 coding sequence is TGTGCCAGTAAAGAGTCCCCTGGTCAGCACCAGCATTTT.

The genes are TRBV7-9 and TRBJ2-1; TRBD1 matches at 7 bases. Trimming took 5 bases from V and 9 from J; bases not matched to a gene: 13. The CDR3 is 15 amino acids. The V gene's germline CDR1 is SEHNR and CDR2 FQNEAQ (reference sequence). CDR3 in amino acids: CASSPDRWRMVEQFF. The CDR3 nucleotides are TGTGCCAGCAGCCCGGACAGGTGGCGTATGGTTGAGCAGTTCTTC.

This clonotype has at least ten counts. This chain connects TRBV6-1 to TRBJ2-1, with D uncertain. This CDR3 spans 15 amino acids. The germline gives CDR1 MNHNS, CDR2 SASEGT. Trimming left V 6 bases short and J 0 bases short, with 12 bases between. This CDR3 reads CASSHTSYSYNEQFF. The CDR3 nucleotides are TGTGCCAGCAGCCACACTTCTTACTCCTACAATGAGCAGTTCTTC.

In this sample, this clonotype turned up many times. The genes are TRBV6-5 and TRBJ1-1; no definite D call. Germline assignment: CDR1 MNHEY and CDR2 SVGAGI. V was pared by 2 bases and J by 4 bases, with 8 bases between. This CDR3 comprises 13 residues. CDR3 in DNA: TGTGCCAGCAGTTACGTACCTGGCACTGAAGCTTTCTTT. Translated, it gives CASSYVPGTEAFF.

The sample holds many counts of this clonotype. The chain has TRBV27 and TRBJ2-7, with a possible D match to TRBD2 (5 bases). The germline gives CDR1 MNHEY, CDR2 SMNVEV (reference sequence). The V end was cut by 1 base, the J end by 7 bases, with 14 bases between. The CDR3 has 14 residues. The CDR3 sequence is CASSLFGASGEQYF. The CDR3 DNA reads TGTGCCAGCAGTTTATTTGGTGCGTCGGGGGAGCAGTACTTC.

The chain couples TRBV11-3 to TRBJ2-3, with 13 bases aligning to TRBD2. This CDR3 contains 18 residues. Germline loops: CDR1 SGHNT, CDR2 YENEEA. J gave up 11 bases and V 4 bases, and 18 bases lay outside the gene matches. The DNA for the CDR3 is TGTGCCAGCAGCTCTTGGCCGTCACATACCGGGACTAGCGGGATGCAGTATTTT. It yields the protein CASSSWPSHTGTSGMQYF. Full variable domain (outside the CDR3, taken from reference TRBV11-3 and TRBJ2-3): EAGVVQSPRYKIIEKKQPVAFWCNPISGHNTLYWYLQNLGQGPELLIRYENEEAVDDSQLPKDRFSAERLKGVDSTLKIQPAELGDSAVYLCASSSWPSHTGTSGMQYFGPGTRLTVL.

This clonotype has just a few counts. V is TRBV20-1 and J is TRBJ2-3; D is unresolved. The V and J ends lost 3 bases and 4 bases respectively, with 17 bases between them. The CDR3 has 15 amino acids. Germline V CDR1 and CDR2: DFQATT, SNEGSKA (reference sequence). CDR3 nucleotide sequence: TGCAGTGCTAGCAGGAACAGCGCCCGGGCAGATACGCAGTATTTT. This gives the protein CSASRNSARADTQYF.

The chain is built from TRBV28 and TRBJ2-7; 7 bases map to TRBD1. Trimming removed 8 bases from V and 3 bases from J; junction bases left unmatched: 10. The CDR3 runs to 14 residues. Germline V CDR1 and CDR2: MDHEN, SYDVKM. The CDR3 spells CASLSRDSNYEQYF. DNA of the CDR3: TGTGCCAGCCTTAGCCGGGACAGTAACTACGAGCAGTACTTC. Drawing the rest from reference TRBV28 and TRBJ2-7, the complete variable domain is DVKVTQSSRYLVKRTGEKVFLECVQDMDHENMFWYRQDPGLGLRLIYFSYDVKMKEKGDIPEGYSVSREKKERFSLILESASTNQTSMYLCASLSRDSNYEQYFGPGTRLTVT.

This clonotype was observed a handful of times. V gene TRBV27 combines with J gene TRBJ2-6; the match to TRBD2 covers 7 bases. The V gene end was trimmed by 2 bases and the J gene end by 0 bases; junction bases not matched to a gene: 1. In germline, CDR1 is MNHEY, CDR2 SMNVEV (reference sequence). This CDR3 has 16 amino acids. Written as DNA, the CDR3 is TGTGCCAGCAGTTTACTAGCGGACTCTGGGGCCAACGTCCTGACTTTC. Protein product: CASSLLADSGANVLTF.

This clonotype was counted many times. J is TRBJ1-1 and V is TRBV6-1; the D gene is possibly TRBD1 (6 bases). The germline gives CDR1 MNHNS, CDR2 SASEGT. The CDR3 sequence is 15 residues long. V shed 7 bases and J shed 4 bases, with 19 bases lying between them. The CDR3 bases are TGTGCCAGCATCCCCCTGGGAACAGGGCTCACTGAAGCTTTCTTT. This translates into CASIPLGTGLTEAFF.

For this clonotype: This may arise from a read error, as a much more abundant clone is one base away. Because it lacks the conserved phenylalanine or tryptophan at the end, this CDR3 is likely a read error. The chain uses TRBV6-1 and TRBJ2-7; 7 bases line up with TRBD2. The CDR3 spans 13 residues. Trimming removed 8 bases from V and 1 base from J; junction bases left unmatched: 5. Germline values: CDR1 MNHNS, CDR2 SASEGT. The CDR3 spells CASWEGPSYEQYS. For the CDR3, the DNA is TGTGCCAGCTGGGAGGGCCCATCCTACGAGCAGTACTCC.

A word on this clonotype: This may stem from a read error, because a much larger clone lies one nucleotide away. The rearrangement uses TRBV15 and TRBJ2-7, with D maybe TRBD2 (5 bases). The CDR3 is made up of 13 amino acids. Germline V lookup: CDR1 LNHNV, CDR2 YYDKDF (reference sequence). CDR3 sequence: CATSSGIPYEQCF. The CDR3 region has the DNA TGTGCCACCAGCAGCGGGATTCCCTACGAGCAGTGCTTC.

The CDR3 nucleotides read TGTGCCAGCAGTTCTCCCCGGACAGGGGACAATCAGCCCCAGCATTTT. Protein sequence: CASSSPRTGDNQPQHF. The chain recombines TRBV28 with TRBJ1-5; TRBD1 agrees at 9 bases. The V segment lost 4 bases and the J segment 3 bases; nucleotides outside the gene matches: 7. Germline V gene sequence: CDR1 MDHEN, CDR2 SYDVKM. This CDR3 comprises 16 residues.

J is TRBJ1-1 and V is TRBV28, with TRBD1 identical over 7 bases. CDR3 length: 13 residues. V gave up 4 bases and J gave up 11 bases; unmatched junction bases: 10. Per germline, CDR1 MDHEN and CDR2 SYDVKM. The CDR3 DNA follows: TGTGCCAGCAGTTCCTTCGAAGGGGGCTGTGCTTTCTTT. Its protein product is CASSSFEGGCAFF.

In its sample, this clonotype was seen many times. The chain links TRBV4-1 to TRBJ2-7, with 7 bases that match TRBD1. V shed 4 bases, J shed 3 bases, and the junction held 6 bases outside the gene matches. CDR1 is MGHRA and CDR2 is YSYEKL in the germline V gene. The CDR3 runs to 14 residues. The CDR3 DNA follows: TGCGCCAGCAGCCGGGGCACAGGGGACTACGAGCAGTACTTC. It is translated as CASSRGTGDYEQYF.

Concerning this clonotype: A read error is possible here, since a much larger clone lies one base away. This chain links TRBV6-5 with TRBJ2-7; D unclear. V was cut by 0 bases and J by 3 bases, with 9 bases left in between. Germline V lookup: CDR1 MNHEY, CDR2 SVGAGI. The CDR3 runs 14 residues. CDR3: CASSYSASNYEQYF. In DNA form, the CDR3 reads TGTGCCAGCAGTTACTCGGCTTCGAACTACGAGCAGTACTTC.

The chain employs TRBV4-3 and TRBJ1-2; maybe TRBD1 (6 bases). This CDR3 comprises 15 residues. With 0 bases removed from V and 8 bases from J, the gap between germline ends came to 16 bases. Per germline, CDR1 LGHNA and CDR2 YSLEER. The CDR3 nucleotides are TGCGCCAGCAGCCAAGATACTAGGGGGGGCAGGGGCTACACCTTC. This translates into CASSQDTRGGRGYTF.